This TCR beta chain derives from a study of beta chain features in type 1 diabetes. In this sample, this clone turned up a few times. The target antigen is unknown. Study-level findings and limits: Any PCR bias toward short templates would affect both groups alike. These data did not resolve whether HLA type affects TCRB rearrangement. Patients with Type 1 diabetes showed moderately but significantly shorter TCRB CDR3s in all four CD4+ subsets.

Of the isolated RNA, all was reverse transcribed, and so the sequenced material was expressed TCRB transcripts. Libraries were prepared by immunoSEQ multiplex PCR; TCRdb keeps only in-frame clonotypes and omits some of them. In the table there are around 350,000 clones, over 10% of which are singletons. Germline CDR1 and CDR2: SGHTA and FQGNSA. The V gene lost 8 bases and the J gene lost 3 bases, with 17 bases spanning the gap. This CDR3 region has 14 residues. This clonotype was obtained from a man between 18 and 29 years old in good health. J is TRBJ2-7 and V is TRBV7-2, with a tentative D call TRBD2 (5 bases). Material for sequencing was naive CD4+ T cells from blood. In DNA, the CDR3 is TGTGCCAGCCGGCTCACAGAGGGCTACTACGAGCAGTACTTC. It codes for CASRLTEGYYEQYF.